The T cell receptor beta chain described here comes from a study of OX40 agonist ivuxolimab in advanced cancers. Study overall: Three patients got partial responses; one had hepatocellular carcinoma and two had cutaneous melanoma.

V was cut by 2 bases and J by 3 bases, with 9 bases left in between. The CDR3 is made up of 14 amino acids. Germline V CDR1 and CDR2: MNHEY, SVGAGI. This clone was recorded only once. Other DNA sequences in this specimen translate into the identical CDR3. The method was immunoSEQ multiplex PCR; TCRdb's version includes in-frame clones alone and lacks a portion of them. The data show about 81,000 clones, with around 84% seen just once and 6.6% held by the top ten. The TCR was taken from an adult with an advanced solid tumor such as melanoma, head and neck, liver or kidney cancer. The sample was CD4+ or CD8+ T cells sorted from blood, taken in a trial of the OX40 agonist ivuxolimab. This sequence joins TRBV6-5 and TRBJ2-3; D possibly uses TRBD1 or TRBD2 (6 bases each). The CDR3: CASSYGGHTDTQYF. The CDR3 coding sequence is TGTGCCAGCAGTTACGGGGGGCATACAGATACGCAGTATTTT.